The 22 T cell receptor beta chains below all came from one sample that was sequenced in a study of blood T cells in healthy people across ages. A sample-barcoded 5' primer and a J-beta primer mix were used in a second PCR of roughly 7 to 12 cycles. TCRdb used MiXCR to reprocess the 5' RACE reads, holding one entry per CDR3 protein. The sample holds around 1,000,000 distinct CDR3 sequences; approximately 26% are singletons and the top ten take about 0.8%. These records were also assigned to another study, of T cells of mothers and their children.

Sequencing used blood. The receptors were gathered from a girl aged 2-9 years in good health.

The chain couples TRBV7-9 to TRBJ1-1; D remains unclear. The CDR3 consists of 13 residues. Germline lookup yields CDR1 SEHNR and CDR2 FQNEAQ (reference sequence). With 10 bases removed from V and 0 bases from J, the gap between germline ends came to 12 bases. The DNA for the CDR3 is TGTGCCACCACGAGGGTCTTGAACACTGAAGCTTTCTTT. It specifies CATTRVLNTEAFF. The full variable domain, its missing parts supplied by reference TRBV7-9 and TRBJ1-1, is DTGVSQNPRHKITKRGQNVTFRCDPISEHNRLYWYRQTLGQGPEFLTYFQNEAQLEKSRLLSDRFSAERPKGSFSTLEIQRTEQGDSAMYLCATTRVLNTEAFFGQGTRLTVV.

The V gene is TRBV6-5, the J gene TRBJ2-1; TRBD2 matches 10 bases. Germline-derived CDR1 and CDR2 are MNHEY and SVGAGI. CDR3 length equals 16 residues. The junction had 7 bases not matched to a gene; V was cut back by 5 bases and J by 3 bases. CDR3 residues: CASSTSGTSVYNEQFF. The CDR3 DNA is TGTGCCAGCAGTACCTCCGGGACTAGCGTCTACAATGAGCAGTTCTTC.

This clonotype showed up just a few times. The rearrangement joins TRBV3-1 to TRBJ2-7; D is undetermined. The length of the CDR3 is 13 residues. Trimming removed 4 bases at V and 2 bases at J, with 9 bases between. Germline CDR1 LGHDT, CDR2 YNNKEL (reference sequence). The CDR3 bases are TGTGCCAGCAGCCGGGATCCCACCTACGAGCAGTACTTC. Protein: CASSRDPTYEQYF.

V gene TRBV28 combines with J gene TRBJ1-1; 7 nucleotides agree with TRBD1. Germline V gene sequence: CDR1 MDHEN, CDR2 SYDVKM. This CDR3 spans 15 amino acids. Trimming at V came to 3 bases and at J to 5 bases, leaving 9 bases not matched to a gene. The CDR3 sequence: CASSFIDRVLTEAFF. CDR3 DNA sequence: TGTGCCAGCAGTTTCATCGACAGGGTGTTAACTGAAGCTTTCTTT.

This chain joins TRBV7-9 and TRBJ1-5; the D is unclear. V was shortened by 3 bases and J by 5 bases, with 5 bases between the two germline ends. The CDR3 consists of 12 residues. The germline gives CDR1 SEHNR, CDR2 FQNEAQ (reference sequence). DNA of the CDR3: TGTGCCAGCAGCTTGCACTATCAGCCCCAGCATTTT. This encodes CASSLHYQPQHF. The full variable domain, completed using reference TRBV7-9 and TRBJ1-5, is DTGVSQNPRHKITKRGQNVTFRCDPISEHNRLYWYRQTLGQGPEFLTYFQNEAQLEKSRLLSDRFSAERPKGSFSTLEIQRTEQGDSAMYLCASSLHYQPQHFGDGTRLSIL.

In its sample, this clonotype was seen a few times. This chain connects TRBV3-1 to TRBJ2-7; 13 positions agree with TRBD2. Germline V gene lookup returns CDR1 LGHDT and CDR2 YNNKEL (reference sequence). After removal of 6 bases from V and 4 bases from J, the junction contained 3 bases not matched to a gene. CDR3 size: 14 residues. CDR3 protein: CASRQLAGGYEQYF. Here the CDR3 DNA reads TGTGCCAGCAGACAACTAGCGGGAGGGTACGAGCAGTACTTC.

This clonotype was counted a few times. The V and J genes are TRBV18 and TRBJ2-3; D possibly corresponds to TRBD1 (5 bases). V lost 6 bases to trimming and J lost 0 bases, with 19 bases between them. Per germline, CDR1 KGHSH and CDR2 LQKENI. This CDR3 spans 17 amino acids. The CDR3 loop reads CASSRAQDPLSTDTQYF. The CDR3 DNA sequence: TGTGCCAGCTCGCGAGCACAGGATCCACTTAGCACAGATACGCAGTATTTT.

Concerning this clonotype itself: A read error may account for a junction end that differs from germline. The chain employs TRBV7-7 and TRBJ2-7; 11 bases are a match to TRBD2. The DNA end is a closer match to TRBJ2-1, so the J assignment may be wrong. Per germline, CDR1 SSHAT and CDR2 FNYEAQ (reference sequence). The CDR3 length is 15 residues. CDR3 in amino acids: CASSPWASGGNEQFF. The CDR3 DNA is TGTGCTAGCAGCCCATGGGCTAGCGGGGGGAATGAGCAGTTCTTC.

The chain carries TRBV6-1 and TRBJ2-7, with 11 positions matching TRBD2. Germline V CDR1 and CDR2: MNHNS, SASEGT. With V trimmed by 2 bases and J by 0 bases, 3 bases remained unmatched. The CDR3 consists of 16 residues. The CDR3 region is CASSELGTSGSYEQYF. In nucleotides, the CDR3 is TGTGCCAGCAGTGAATTGGGGACTAGCGGCTCCTACGAGCAGTACTTC.

This clonotype has just a few counts. The CDR3: CAISEGASGPNEQYF. CDR3 sequence (DNA): TGTGCCATCAGTGAGGGGGCTAGCGGACCAAACGAGCAGTACTTC. The chain joins TRBV10-3 to TRBJ2-5, with TRBD2 matching over 7 bases. The DNA end lines up better with TRBJ2-7; the J call may be wrong. Germline V CDR1 and CDR2: ENHRY, SYGVKD. The CDR3 runs 15 residues.

This clonotype was found a few times. A much larger clone lies one base from this, so it may be a read error. The chain is built from TRBV27 and TRBJ2-5; D is possibly TRBD1 (6 bases). The DNA matches TRBJ2-7 better at its end, which makes the J call doubtful. This CDR3 region has 13 residues. Per the germline V gene, CDR1 is MNHEY and CDR2 is SMNVEV (reference sequence). The CDR3 sequence: CASSFGQYYEQYF. The CDR3 bases are TGTGCCAGCAGTTTCGGACAGTACTACGAGCAGTACTTC.

This chain uses TRBV12-3 or TRBV12-4 with TRBJ2-7; 8 bases are a match to TRBD1. The CDR3 runs to 14 residues. The V and J ends lost 5 bases and 4 bases, in that order; junction bases with no gene match: 7. The CDR3 nucleotides are TGTGCCAGCAGTGACAGGGGCCACCCTTACGAGCAGTACTTC. Protein: CASSDRGHPYEQYF.

The V gene is TRBV23-1, the J gene TRBJ2-2; TRBD1 or TRBD2 may be the D gene (5 bases each). TRBV23-1 is an ORF; its function is uncertain. V was pared by 0 bases and J by 3 bases, with 5 bases between. This CDR3 is built from 14 residues. Here the CDR3 DNA reads TGCGCCAGCAGTCAATCGGGACACACCGGGGAGCTGTTTTTT. The encoded protein is CASSQSGHTGELFF.

The V and J genes are TRBV4-3 and TRBJ2-1, with TRBD2 as a possible D gene (6 bases). V lost 0 bases and J 5 bases, leaving 8 bases between the germline ends. Germline lookup yields CDR1 LGHNA and CDR2 YSLEER. The CDR3 spans 14 residues. CDR3 nucleotide sequence: TGCGCCAGCAGCCAAGATGGGGAGGACAATGAGCAGTTCTTC. This codes for CASSQDGEDNEQFF.

The chain employs TRBV9 and TRBJ1-5; no clear D gene. V was clipped by 0 bases and J by 5 bases, with 6 bases between them. The CDR3 has 13 residues. Germline assignment: CDR1 SGDLS and CDR2 YYNGEE. CDR3: CASSVDSYQPQHF. DNA for the CDR3: TGTGCCAGCAGCGTAGATTCCTATCAGCCCCAGCATTTT.

The J gene is TRBJ2-5, the V gene TRBV14, with 7 bases aligning to TRBD1. CDR3 length: 15 amino acids. Trimming cost V 0 bases and J 5 bases; bases outside gene matches: 6. Per the germline V gene, CDR1 is SGHDN and CDR2 is FVKESK. The DNA for the CDR3 is TGTGCCAGCAGCCAAGATCGTAGGGGGCTGGAGACCCAGTACTTC. Translation gives CASSQDRRGLETQYF.

This clonotype was seen more than once but under ten times. The chain couples TRBV29-1 to TRBJ1-2; D perhaps matches TRBD1 (6 bases). With 3 bases removed from V and 4 bases from J, the gap between germline ends came to 12 bases. This CDR3 is 13 amino acids long. Germline V CDR1 and CDR2: SQVTM, ANQGSEA. The CDR3 DNA follows: TGCAGCGTTGATCAGGGGACCATCTATGGCTACACCTTC. Translated, it gives CSVDQGTIYGYTF. The full variable domain, completed using reference TRBV29-1 and TRBJ1-2, is SAVISQKPSRDICQRGTSLTIQCQVDSQVTMMFWYRQQPGQSLTLIATANQGSEATYESGFVIDKFPISRPNLTFSTLTVSNMSPEDSSIYLCSVDQGTIYGYTFGSGTRLTVV.

V usage is TRBV28 and J usage is TRBJ2-3, with TRBD1 matching 12 bases. The junction had 4 bases not matched to a gene; V was cut back by 7 bases and J by 5 bases. This CDR3 has 14 amino acids. Germline V gene sequence: CDR1 MDHEN, CDR2 SYDVKM. CDR3 sequence (DNA): TGTGCCAGCATCCGGGACAGGGGGCGAGATACGCAGTATTTT. It is translated as CASIRDRGRDTQYF.

The genes are TRBV7-9 and TRBJ2-5; D is undetermined. The DNA end is a closer match to TRBJ2-7, so the J assignment may be wrong. From germline, CDR1 is SEHNR and CDR2 FQNEAQ (reference sequence). The CDR3 has 16 residues. Written as DNA, the CDR3 is TGTGCCAGCAGCACCACCGGATTTGGAAATACCTGCGAGCAGTACTTC. It yields the protein CASSTTGFGNTCEQYF.

DNA of the CDR3: TGTGCCAGCAGCTTAGAGGGAAGAGCTTTCTTT. Translating it yields CASSLEGRAFF. The J gene is TRBJ1-1, the V gene TRBV11-2; D remains unclear. CDR1 is SGHAT, CDR2 FQNNGV, per germline. The ends were cut back, 0 bases at V and 10 bases at J, with 6 bases in the middle. This CDR3 has 11 amino acids.

This clonotype has more than one count but fewer than ten. This chain joins TRBV5-1 and TRBJ2-2; D may be TRBD2 (6 bases). This CDR3 region has 19 residues. Trimming took off 0 bases at V and 1 base at J, with 19 bases between the two ends. CDR1 and CDR2 (germline): SGHRS, YFSETQ. The CDR3 loop reads CASSLEGLARKKNTGELFF. CDR3 nucleotide sequence: TGCGCCAGCAGCTTGGAGGGTCTAGCGAGGAAAAAGAACACCGGGGAGCTGTTTTTT.

The gene calls are TRBV5-1 and TRBJ2-1, with no clear D. The V end was cut by 3 bases, the J end by 4 bases, with 14 bases between. This CDR3 has 15 amino acids. Germline V CDR1 and CDR2: SGHRS, YFSETQ. DNA for the CDR3: TGCGCCAGCAGCTCCGAGTCCCTTTATTACAATGAGCAGTTCTTC. Translated, it gives CASSSESLYYNEQFF.